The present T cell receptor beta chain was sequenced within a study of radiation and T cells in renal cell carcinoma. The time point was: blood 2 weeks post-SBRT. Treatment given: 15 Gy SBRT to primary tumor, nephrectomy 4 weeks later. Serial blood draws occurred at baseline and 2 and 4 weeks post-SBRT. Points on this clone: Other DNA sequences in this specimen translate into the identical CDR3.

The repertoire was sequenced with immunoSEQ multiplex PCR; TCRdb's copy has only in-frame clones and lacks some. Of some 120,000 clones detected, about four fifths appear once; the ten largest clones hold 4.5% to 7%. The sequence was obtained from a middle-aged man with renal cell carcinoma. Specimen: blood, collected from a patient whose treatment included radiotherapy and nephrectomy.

This CDR3 reads CASSPAPVWGYPYEQYF. CDR3 in DNA: TGTGCCAGCAGCCCAGCCCCGGTATGGGGCTATCCCTACGAGCAGTACTTC. The rearrangement links TRBV5-6 to TRBJ2-7; possibly TRBD1 for D (5 bases). Germline lookup yields CDR1 SGHDT and CDR2 YYEEEE. Between the trimmed V and J ends, which lost 4 bases and 2 bases, there was a span of 22 bases. The CDR3 runs to 17 residues.